The clone carrying this T cell receptor beta chain was seen a single time. This sample was included in a study of blood T cell repertoires in COVID-19. Study summary: From the United States, Italy and Spain came samples of acute and convalescent COVID-19. From T cells, B-cell-depleted T cells, or PBMCs came the material, which was cDNA or gDNA.

The authors' processing: Quantification of nucleated cells was approximated via reference gene primer amplification. The method was immunoSEQ multiplex PCR; TCRdb's version includes in-frame clones alone and lacks a portion of them. That table furnishes V, J and clone size, whereas the DNA furnished D and trimming. The data hold hundreds of thousands of clones, with approximately 90% observed a single time. Trimming removed 0 bases from V and 1 base from J, with 10 bases in between. The CDR3 sequence is 15 residues long. Germline V gene sequence: CDR1 SGHRS, CDR2 YFSETQ. What was sequenced was peripheral blood. The source is a man aged 35 to 55 with acute or convalescent COVID-19. The chain couples TRBV5-1 to TRBJ2-5, with D uncertain. The CDR3 loop is CASSLAEVLQETQYF. Written as DNA, the CDR3 is TGCGCCAGCAGCTTGGCCGAGGTACTCCAAGAGACCCAGTACTTC. Drawing the rest from reference TRBV5-1 and TRBJ2-5, the complete variable domain is KAGVTQTPRYLIKTRGQQVTLSCSPISGHRSVSWYQQTPGQGLQFLFEYFSETQRNKGNFPGRFSGRQFSNSRSEMNVSTLELGDSALYLCASSLAEVLQETQYFGPGTRLLVL.